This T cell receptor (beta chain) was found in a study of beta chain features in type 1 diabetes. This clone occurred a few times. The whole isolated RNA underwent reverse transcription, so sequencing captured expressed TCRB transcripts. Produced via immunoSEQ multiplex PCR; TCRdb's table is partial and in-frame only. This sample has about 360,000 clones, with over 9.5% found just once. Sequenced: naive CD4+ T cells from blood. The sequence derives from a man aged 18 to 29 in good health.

The CDR3 sequence: CASRFDRGGTEAFF. For the CDR3, the DNA is TGTGCCAGCAGATTCGACAGGGGGGGCACTGAAGCTTTCTTT. The chain is built from TRBV2 and TRBJ1-1; 9 bases are a match to TRBD1. J gave up 4 bases and V 6 bases, and 6 bases lay outside the gene matches. Germline loops: CDR1 SNHLY, CDR2 FYNNEI. The CDR3 has 14 residues. Filled out from reference TRBV2 and TRBJ1-1, the complete variable domain reads EPEVTQTPSHQVTQMGQEVILRCVPISNHLYFYWYRQILGQKVEFLVSFYNNEISEKSEIFDDQFSVERPDGSNFTLKIRSTKLEDSAMYFCASRFDRGGTEAFFGQGTRLTVV.